The present T cell receptor (beta chain) was sequenced within a study of cytomegalovirus exposure and HLA in healthy donors. Broader study findings: Fewer N-insertions than the roughly 600-donor mean were reportedly shown by an Asian-associated ancestry cluster in a later analysis. In an earlier analysis, productive rearrangement rates for most beta V segments clustered near 87% or 30%. Per published accounts, TCR beta sequences correctly predicted the HLA-A and HLA-B alleles of most subjects.

Vbeta (60) and Jbeta (13) primers were used in the PCR. Measured with immunoSEQ multiplex PCR; TCRdb has only the in-frame clones, and not every one. This table has tens of thousands of clones, 40% to 50% appearing once. J lost 2 bases, V lost 0 bases, and 5 bases had no gene match. Germline V CDR1 and CDR2: SGHRS, YFSETQ. The CDR3 runs to 16 residues. About this clone: No antigen is known for it.

What was sequenced was PBMCs. The gene calls are TRBV5-1 and TRBJ2-3; 8 nucleotides line up with TRBD1. The source is a woman aged 45-65 years in good health and CMV-seronegative. DNA for the CDR3: TGCGCCAGCAGCTTGGGAGGGACAGGTCCCACAGATACGCAGTATTTT. This sequence encodes CASSLGGTGPTDTQYF.